The subject of this entry is one T cell receptor (beta chain). Its antigen is unknown. V lost 2 bases, J lost 6 bases, and 5 bases stayed unmatched. CDR3 size: 15 residues. Germline V gives CDR1 SGHRS, CDR2 YFSETQ. This record comes from a study of T cell responses to AZD1222 COVID-19 vaccine. Study-wide context: Recipients boosted at about 4 weeks or about 12 weeks are pooled.

Only in-frame clones appear in the TCRdb table, and some are missing; sequencing was by immunoSEQ multiplex PCR. The sample yields 150,000 to 200,000 clones, roughly 87% seen once. Overall study findings and caveats: Among the donors, most were white British and more were female, and clonal diversity was possibly underestimated.

The sample consisted of peripheral blood, taken on day 0 of AZD1222 vaccination. The rearrangement joins TRBV5-1 to TRBJ2-2; TRBD2 matches at 9 bases. The TCR comes from an adult in good health. DNA of the CDR3: TGCGCCAGCAGCTTAATCCAGCGGGAGGCCGGGGAGCTGTTTTTT. Translation gives CASSLIQREAGELFF.